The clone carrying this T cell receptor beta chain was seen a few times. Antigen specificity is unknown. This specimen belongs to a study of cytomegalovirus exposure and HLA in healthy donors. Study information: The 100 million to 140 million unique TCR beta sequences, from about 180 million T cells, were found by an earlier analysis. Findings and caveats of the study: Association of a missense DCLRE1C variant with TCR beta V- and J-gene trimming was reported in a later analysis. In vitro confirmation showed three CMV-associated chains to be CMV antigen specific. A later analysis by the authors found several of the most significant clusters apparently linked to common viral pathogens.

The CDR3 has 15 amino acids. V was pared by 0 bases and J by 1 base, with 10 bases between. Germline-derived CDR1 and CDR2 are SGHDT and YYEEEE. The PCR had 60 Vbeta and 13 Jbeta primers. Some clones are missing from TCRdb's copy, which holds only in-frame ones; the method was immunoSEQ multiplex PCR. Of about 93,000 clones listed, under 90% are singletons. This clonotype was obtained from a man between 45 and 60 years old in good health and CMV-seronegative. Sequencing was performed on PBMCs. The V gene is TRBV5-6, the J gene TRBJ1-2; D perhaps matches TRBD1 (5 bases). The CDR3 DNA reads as TGTGCCAGCAGCTTGGGGCAGGGTAATAACTATGGCTACACCTTC. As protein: CASSLGQGNNYGYTF.